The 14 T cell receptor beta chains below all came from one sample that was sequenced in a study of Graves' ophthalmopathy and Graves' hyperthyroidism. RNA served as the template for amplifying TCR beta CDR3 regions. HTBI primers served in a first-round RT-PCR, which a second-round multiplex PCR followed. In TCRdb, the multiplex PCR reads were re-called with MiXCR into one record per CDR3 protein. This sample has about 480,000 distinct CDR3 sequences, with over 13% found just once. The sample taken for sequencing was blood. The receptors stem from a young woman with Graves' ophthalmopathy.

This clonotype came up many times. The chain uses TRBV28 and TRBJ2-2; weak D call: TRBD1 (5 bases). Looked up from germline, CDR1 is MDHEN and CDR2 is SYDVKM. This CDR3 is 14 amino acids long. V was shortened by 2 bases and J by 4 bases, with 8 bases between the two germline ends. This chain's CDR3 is CASSLARVTGELFF. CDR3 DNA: TGTGCCAGCAGTTTAGCCAGGGTCACCGGGGAGCTGTTTTTT.

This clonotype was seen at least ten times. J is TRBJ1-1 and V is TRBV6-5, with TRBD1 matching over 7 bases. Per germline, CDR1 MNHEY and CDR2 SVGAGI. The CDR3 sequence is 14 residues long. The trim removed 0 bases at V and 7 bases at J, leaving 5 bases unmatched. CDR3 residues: CASSYSLWTGEAFF. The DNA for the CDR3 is TGTGCCAGCAGTTACTCGCTTTGGACAGGTGAAGCTTTCTTT.

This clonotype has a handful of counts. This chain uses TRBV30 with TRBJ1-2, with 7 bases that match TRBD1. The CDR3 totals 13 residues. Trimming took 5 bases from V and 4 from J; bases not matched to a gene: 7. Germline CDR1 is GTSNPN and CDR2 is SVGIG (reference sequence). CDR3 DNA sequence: TGTGCCTGGCAAGGGGGCGCGGGCTATGGCTACACCTTC. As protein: CAWQGGAGYGYTF.

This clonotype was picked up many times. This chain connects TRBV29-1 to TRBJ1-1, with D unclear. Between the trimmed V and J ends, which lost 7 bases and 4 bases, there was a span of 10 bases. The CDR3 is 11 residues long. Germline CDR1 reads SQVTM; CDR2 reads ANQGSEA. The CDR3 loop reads CSAEGSTEAFF. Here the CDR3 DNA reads TGCAGCGCCGAGGGTAGCACTGAAGCTTTCTTT.

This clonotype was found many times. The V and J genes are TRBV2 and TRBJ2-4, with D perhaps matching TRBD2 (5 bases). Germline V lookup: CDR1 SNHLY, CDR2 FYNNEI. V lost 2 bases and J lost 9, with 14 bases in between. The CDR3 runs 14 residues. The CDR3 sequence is CASSERGLFPIQYF. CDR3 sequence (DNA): TGTGCCAGCAGTGAAAGAGGGTTGTTCCCCATTCAGTACTTC.

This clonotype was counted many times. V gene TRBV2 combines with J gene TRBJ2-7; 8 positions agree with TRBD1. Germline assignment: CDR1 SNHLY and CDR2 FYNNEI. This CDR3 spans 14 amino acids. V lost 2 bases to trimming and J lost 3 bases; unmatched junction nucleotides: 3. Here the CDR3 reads CASSEQGALYEQYF. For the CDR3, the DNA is TGTGCCAGCAGTGAACAGGGGGCTCTCTACGAGCAGTACTTC. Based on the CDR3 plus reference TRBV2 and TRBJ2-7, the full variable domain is EPEVTQTPSHQVTQMGQEVILRCVPISNHLYFYWYRQILGQKVEFLVSFYNNEISEKSEIFDDQFSVERPDGSNFTLKIRSTKLEDSAMYFCASSEQGALYEQYFGPGTRLTVT.

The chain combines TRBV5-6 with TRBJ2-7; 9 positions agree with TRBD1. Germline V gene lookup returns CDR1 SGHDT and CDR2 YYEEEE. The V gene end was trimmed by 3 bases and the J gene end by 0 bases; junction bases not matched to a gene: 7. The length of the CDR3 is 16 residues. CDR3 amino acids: CASSSDRGFLSYEQYF. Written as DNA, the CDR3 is TGTGCCAGCAGCTCGGACAGGGGCTTTCTCTCCTACGAGCAGTACTTC.

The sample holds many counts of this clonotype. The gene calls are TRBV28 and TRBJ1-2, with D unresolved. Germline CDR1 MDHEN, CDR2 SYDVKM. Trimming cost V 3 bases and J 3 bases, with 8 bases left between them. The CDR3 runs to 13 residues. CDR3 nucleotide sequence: TGTGCCAGCAGTTTCCGGGCGGACTATGGCTACACCTTC. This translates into CASSFRADYGYTF.

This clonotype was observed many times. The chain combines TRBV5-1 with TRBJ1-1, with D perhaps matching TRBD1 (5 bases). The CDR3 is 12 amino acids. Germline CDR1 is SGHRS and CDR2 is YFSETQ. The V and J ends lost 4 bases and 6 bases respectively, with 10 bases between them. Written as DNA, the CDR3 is TGCGCCAGCAGCGTCGGGGGTCCTGAAGCTTTCTTT. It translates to CASSVGGPEAFF.

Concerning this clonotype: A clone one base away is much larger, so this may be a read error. The CDR3 reads CASKVRPDYGYTF. CDR3 nucleotide sequence: TGTGCCAGCAAGGTCCGGCCCGACTATGGCTACACCTTC. This chain uses TRBV9 with TRBJ1-2; no clear D. Germline V lookup: CDR1 SGDLS, CDR2 YYNGEE. The ends were cut back, 6 bases at V and 3 bases at J, with 12 bases in the middle. The CDR3 spans 13 residues.

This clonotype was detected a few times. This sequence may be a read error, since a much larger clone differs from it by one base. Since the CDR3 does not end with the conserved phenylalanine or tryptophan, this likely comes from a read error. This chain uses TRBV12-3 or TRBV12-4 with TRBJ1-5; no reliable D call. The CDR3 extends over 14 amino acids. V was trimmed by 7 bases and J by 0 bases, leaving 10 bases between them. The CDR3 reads CASTQAGSNQPQHY. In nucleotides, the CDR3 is TGTGCCAGCACCCAGGCCGGTAGCAATCAGCCCCAGCATTAT.

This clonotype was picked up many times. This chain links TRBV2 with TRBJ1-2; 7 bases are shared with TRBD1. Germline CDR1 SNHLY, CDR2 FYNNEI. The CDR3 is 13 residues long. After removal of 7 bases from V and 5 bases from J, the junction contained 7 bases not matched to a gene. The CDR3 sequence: CASIKTGMYGYTF. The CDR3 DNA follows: TGTGCCAGCATCAAGACAGGGATGTATGGCTACACCTTC.

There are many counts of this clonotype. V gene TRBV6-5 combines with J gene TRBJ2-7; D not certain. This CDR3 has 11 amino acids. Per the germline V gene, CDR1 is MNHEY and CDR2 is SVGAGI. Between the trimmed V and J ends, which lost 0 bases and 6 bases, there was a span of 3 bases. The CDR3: CASSYSIEQYF. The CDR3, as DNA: TGTGCCAGCAGTTACTCGATCGAGCAGTACTTC.

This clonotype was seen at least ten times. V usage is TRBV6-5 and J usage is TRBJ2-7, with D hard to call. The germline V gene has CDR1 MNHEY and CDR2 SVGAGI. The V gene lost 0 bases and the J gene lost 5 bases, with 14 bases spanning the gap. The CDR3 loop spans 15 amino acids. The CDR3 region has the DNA TGTGCCAGCAGTTACTCTGAGGCCTCGGACGACGAGCAGTACTTC. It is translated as CASSYSEASDDEQYF.